A single sample gave rise to the 17 T cell receptor beta chains below, sequenced in a study of shared clonotypes between healthy human individuals. Sequencing used immunoSEQ multiplex PCR; TCRdb keeps in-frame clones, though not all of them. Here the sample spans nearly 2 million clones, about 95% being singletons. Naive CD8 isolation took CD45RO-negative cells positively selected for CCR7 and excluded terminally differentiated effector memory CD45RA+ cells. What was sequenced was naive CD8+ T cells sorted from blood. These TCRs come from a man aged 18-30 years in good health.

The chain employs TRBV10-1 and TRBJ1-1, with TRBD1 identical over 7 bases. The V segment lost 4 bases and the J segment 0 bases; nucleotides outside the gene matches: 2. In germline, CDR1 is WNHNN, CDR2 SYGVQD (reference sequence). The CDR3 length is 14 residues. As DNA, the CDR3 is TGCGCCAGCAGTGTAGGGGGCCTGAACACTGAAGCTTTCTTT. This encodes CASSVGGLNTEAFF.

This chain links TRBV18 with TRBJ1-6; maybe TRBD1 (5 bases). The germline V and J ends were trimmed by 3 bases and 0 bases, with 12 bases remaining between them. The CDR3 length is 17 residues. Germline loops: CDR1 KGHSH, CDR2 LQKENI. The CDR3 coding sequence is TGTGCCAGCTCACCCAGGGCGGATAGCTCCTATAATTCACCCCTCCACTTT. This encodes CASSPRADSSYNSPLHF. The full variable domain, in which reference TRBV18 and TRBJ1-6 provide the parts outside the CDR3, is NAGVMQNPRHLVRRRGQEARLRCSPMKGHSHVYWYRQLPEEGLKFMVYLQKENIIDESGMPKERFSAEFPKEGPSILRIQQVVRGDSAAYFCASSPRADSSYNSPLHFGNGTRLTVT.

This clone was seen a single time. The chain uses TRBV12-2 and TRBJ1-1. TRBV12-2 is classified as a pseudogene. This CDR3 contains 14 residues. The DNA for the CDR3 is TGTGCAAGTCGGGACCTTGGAGGCGACACTGAAGCTTTCTTT. This translates into CASRDLGGDTEAFF.

The V gene is TRBV6-5, the J gene TRBJ2-1, with D perhaps given as TRBD1 or TRBD2 (5 bases each). V lost 0 bases and J lost 4, with 13 bases in between. This CDR3 spans 16 amino acids. Looked up from germline, CDR1 is MNHEY and CDR2 is SVGAGI. DNA of the CDR3: TGTGCCAGCAGTTACTCGGGGCCGTCGGGGTACAATGAGCAGTTCTTC. Translated: CASSYSGPSGYNEQFF.

J is TRBJ2-7 and V is TRBV29-1, with 7 bases fitting TRBD2. Germline loops: CDR1 SQVTM, CDR2 ANQGSEA. The trim removed 0 bases at V and 6 bases at J, leaving 8 bases unmatched. The CDR3 length is 14 residues. The CDR3 reads CSVEDPRTRAEQYF. DNA for the CDR3: TGCAGCGTTGAAGATCCTAGGACTAGAGCCGAGCAGTACTTC.

The rearrangement uses TRBV2 and TRBJ2-7, with no clear D. The CDR3 runs to 15 residues. Looked up from germline, CDR1 is SNHLY and CDR2 is FYNNEI. V dropped 1 base and J dropped 4 bases, with 14 bases sitting between them. CDR3 residues: CASSEGQAIGYEQYF. CDR3 nucleotide sequence: TGTGCCAGCAGTGAAGGGCAGGCTATAGGATACGAGCAGTACTTC.

V and J are TRBV20-1 and TRBJ2-2; no definite D call. The CDR3 has 8 amino acids. Germline CDR1 and CDR2: DFQATT and SNEGSKA (reference sequence). Trimming took off 6 bases at V and 7 bases at J, with 0 bases between the two ends. The CDR3 region has the DNA TGCAGTGCCGGGGAGCTGTTTTTT. Residues: CSAGELFF.

The chain uses TRBV7-8 and TRBJ2-3; D unclear. Trimming took off 7 bases at V and 5 bases at J, with 7 bases between the two ends. The germline gives CDR1 SGHVS, CDR2 FQNEAQ. The CDR3 has 11 amino acids. The CDR3 loop is CASTLIDTQYF. CDR3 DNA: TGTGCCAGCACCTTGATAGATACGCAGTATTTT.

V and J are TRBV23-1 and TRBJ1-2, with 11 bases aligning to TRBD1. TRBV23-1 is reported as an ORF; its role is uncertain. The CDR3 consists of 18 residues. V trimming: 3 bases; J trimming: 8 bases; junction bases outside the gene matches: 17. CDR3 residues: CASSQPSPRDRGGRGYTF. The CDR3 bases are TGCGCCAGCAGTCAGCCTTCTCCCCGGGACAGGGGGGGGCGCGGCTACACCTTC.

As for this clone: Other nucleotide sequences from this sample produce the same CDR3. J is TRBJ2-7 and V is TRBV4-1; 10 bases agree with TRBD1. Germline loops: CDR1 MGHRA, CDR2 YSYEKL. This CDR3 spans 14 amino acids. Trimming cost V 4 bases and J 2 bases; bases outside gene matches: 2. As DNA, the CDR3 is TGCGCCAGCAGCCTAGGACAGGGGGCCTACGAGCAGTACTTC. Residues: CASSLGQGAYEQYF.

The rearrangement joins TRBV19 to TRBJ1-5, with a tentative D call TRBD1 (5 bases). Trimming took 6 bases from V and 0 from J, leaving 12 bases between them. Germline loops: CDR1 LNHDA, CDR2 SQIVND (reference sequence). The CDR3 has 15 amino acids. This CDR3 is CASREGTYSNQPQHF. The CDR3 coding sequence is TGTGCCAGTAGGGAGGGGACCTATAGCAATCAGCCCCAGCATTTT. Full variable domain (remainder filled in from reference TRBV19 and TRBJ1-5): DGGITQSPKYLFRKEGQNVTLSCEQNLNHDAMYWYRQDPGQGLRLIYYSQIVNDFQKGDIAEGYSVSREKKESFPLTVTSAQKNPTAFYLCASREGTYSNQPQHFGDGTRLSIL.

In regard to this clone: Within the sample, other DNA sequences also encode this same CDR3. The chain is built from TRBV7-2 and TRBJ2-7, with 7 bases aligning to TRBD2. V was clipped by 0 bases and J by 2 bases; unmatched bases: 1. Germline CDR1 SGHTA, CDR2 FQGNSA. The CDR3 sequence is 14 residues long. CDR3 amino acids: CASSLAGGAYEQYF. The DNA of the CDR3 is TGTGCCAGCAGCTTAGCGGGGGGGGCCTACGAGCAGTACTTC.

This sequence joins TRBV6-5 and TRBJ1-1, with 7 positions matching TRBD1. The CDR3 covers 11 residues. The germline gives CDR1 MNHEY, CDR2 SVGAGI. V lost 5 bases and J lost 7; bases outside the gene matches: 1. The CDR3 loop is CASSRDSEAFF. CDR3 bases: TGTGCCAGCAGTAGGGACAGTGAAGCTTTCTTT.

The chain is built from TRBV27 and TRBJ2-2; TRBD2 matches 14 bases. This CDR3 has 19 amino acids. V shed 5 bases, J shed 4 bases, and the junction held 12 bases outside the gene matches. From germline, CDR1 is MNHEY and CDR2 SMNVEV (reference sequence). CDR3 DNA sequence: TGTGCCAGCAGTCTTATGACTAGCGGGAGGGCCCTCATCACCGGGGAGCTGTTTTTT. Translation: CASSLMTSGRALITGELFF.

This clone was counted once. This rearrangement joins TRBV19 to TRBJ2-2; possibly TRBD1 or TRBD2 for D (5 bases each). The germline CDR1 and CDR2 sequences are LNHDA and SQIVND (reference sequence). The CDR3 loop spans 15 amino acids. V lost 1 base and J 4 bases, leaving 10 bases between the germline ends. The CDR3 coding sequence is TGTGCCAGTAGTATAGGAGGGACCTCCACCGGGGAGCTGTTTTTT. Translated: CASSIGGTSTGELFF.

This chain joins TRBV5-1 and TRBJ2-7; 12 nucleotides align to TRBD1. Per the germline V gene, CDR1 is SGHRS and CDR2 is YFSETQ. Germline trimming cut 0 bases from V and 6 bases from J; bases unmatched to any gene: 4. CDR3 length: 15 amino acids. The CDR3 spells CASSLDGTGGGEQYF. CDR3 DNA sequence: TGCGCCAGCAGCTTGGATGGGACAGGGGGCGGCGAGCAGTACTTC.

The V and J genes are TRBV27 and TRBJ2-7; 9 bases are a match to TRBD1. The germline V gene encodes CDR1 MNHEY and CDR2 SMNVEV (reference sequence). Trimming removed 2 bases from V and 3 bases from J; junction bases left unmatched: 8. This CDR3 is built from 16 residues. The CDR3 reads CASSLPGTGKHYEQYF. CDR3 sequence (DNA): TGTGCCAGCAGTTTACCCGGGACAGGGAAGCACTACGAGCAGTACTTC.